This section outlines one TCR beta chain sequence together with its context. This record belongs to a study of blood T cell repertoires in COVID-19. For the study at large: Sources were T cells, B-cell-depleted T cells, or PBMCs; the material itself was cDNA or gDNA.

How the authors handled the data: Nucleated cell number was recorded as an estimate derived from reference gene primer amplification. Clones were read by immunoSEQ multiplex PCR, and TCRdb kept only the in-frame ones, dropping some. D and trimming come from the DNA, and the V and J calls and clone size come from that table. This table holds roughly 160,000 clones, about 86% found once. This CDR3 spans 13 amino acids. V was cut by 10 bases and J by 2 bases, with 14 bases left in between. The germline V gene has CDR1 LNHDA and CDR2 SQIVND (reference sequence). The sequenced sample consisted of peripheral blood. This chain uses TRBV19 with TRBJ2-5, with D perhaps matching TRBD1 (6 bases). The sequence came from a woman in her seventies with COVID-19, enrolled during active disease. CDR3 sequence reads: CATSRDTQETQYF. For the CDR3, the DNA is TGTGCCACAAGCCGGGACACACAAGAGACCCAGTACTTC.